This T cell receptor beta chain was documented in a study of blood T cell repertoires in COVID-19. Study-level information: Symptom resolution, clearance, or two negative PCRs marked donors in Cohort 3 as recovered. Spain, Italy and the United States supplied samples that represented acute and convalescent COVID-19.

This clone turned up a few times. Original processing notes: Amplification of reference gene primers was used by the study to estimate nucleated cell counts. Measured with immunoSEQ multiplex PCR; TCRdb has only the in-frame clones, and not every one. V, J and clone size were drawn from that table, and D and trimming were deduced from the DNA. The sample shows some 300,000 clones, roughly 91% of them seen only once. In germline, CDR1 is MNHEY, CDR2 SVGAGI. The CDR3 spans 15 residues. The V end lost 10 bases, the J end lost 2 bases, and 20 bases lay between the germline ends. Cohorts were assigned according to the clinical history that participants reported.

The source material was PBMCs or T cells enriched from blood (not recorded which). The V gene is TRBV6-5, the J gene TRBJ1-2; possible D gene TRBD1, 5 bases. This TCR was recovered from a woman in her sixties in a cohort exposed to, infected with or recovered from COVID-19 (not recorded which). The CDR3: CAIPIKGRVNYGYTF. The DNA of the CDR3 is TGTGCCATCCCCATCAAGGGCAGGGTGAACTATGGCTACACCTTC.